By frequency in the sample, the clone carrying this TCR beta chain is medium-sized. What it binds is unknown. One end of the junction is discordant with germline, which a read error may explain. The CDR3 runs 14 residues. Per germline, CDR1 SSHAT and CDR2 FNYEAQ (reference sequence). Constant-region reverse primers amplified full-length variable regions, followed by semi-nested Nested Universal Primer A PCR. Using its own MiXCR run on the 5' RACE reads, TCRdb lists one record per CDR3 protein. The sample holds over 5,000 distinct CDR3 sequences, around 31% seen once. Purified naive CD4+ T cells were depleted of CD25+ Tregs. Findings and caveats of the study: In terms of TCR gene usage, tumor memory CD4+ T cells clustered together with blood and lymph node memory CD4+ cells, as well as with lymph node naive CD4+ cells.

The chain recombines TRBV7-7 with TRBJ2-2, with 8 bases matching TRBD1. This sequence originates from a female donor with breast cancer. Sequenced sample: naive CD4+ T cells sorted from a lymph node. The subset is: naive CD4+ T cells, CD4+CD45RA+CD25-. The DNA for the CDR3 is TGTGCTAGCAGCGCTCGACAGGGGTTCGGGGAGCTGTTTTTT. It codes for CASSARQGFGELFF.